These 20 T cell receptor beta chains came from one sample sequenced in a study of blood T cell repertoires in COVID-19. Only in-frame clones appear in the TCRdb table, and some are missing; sequencing was by immunoSEQ multiplex PCR. The table has 350,000 to 450,000 clones, around 87% seen once; the top ten hold about 2.3%. The specimen was peripheral blood. The receptor source for this set is a woman in her fifties or sixties with COVID-19, enrolled during active disease.

As DNA, the CDR3 is TGTGCCAGCAGTCTTCCCGGATGGGACAGGAGGTCCGGCACCTTC. Translating gives CASSLPGWDRRSGTF. V is TRBV28 and J is TRBJ1-2; 8 bases line up with TRBD1. This CDR3 is built from 15 residues. V lost 5 bases, J lost 13 bases, and 18 bases stayed unmatched. Germline V gives CDR1 MDHEN, CDR2 SYDVKM.

The chain couples TRBV7-3 to TRBJ1-2; 9 positions agree with TRBD1. This CDR3 has 15 amino acids. In germline, CDR1 is SGHTA, CDR2 FQGTGA. Germline trimming cut 3 bases from V and 8 bases from J; bases unmatched to any gene: 10. The CDR3 DNA follows: TGTGCCAGCAGCTTGTCCGGGACAGGGACGAGGGGCTACACCTTC. Translating gives CASSLSGTGTRGYTF. The variable domain in full, with the rest retrieved from reference TRBV7-3 and TRBJ1-2, is GAGVSQTPSNKVTEKGKYVELRCDPISGHTALYWYRQSLGQGPEFLIYFQGTGAADDSGLPNDRFFAVRPEGSVSTLKIQRTERGDSAVYLCASSLSGTGTRGYTFGSGTRLTVV.

V gene TRBV3-1 (or the pseudogene TRBV3-2) combines with J gene TRBJ2-3, with 8 nucleotides matching TRBD2. The trim removed 8 bases at V and 5 bases at J, leaving 6 bases unmatched. Germline CDR1 LGHDT, CDR2 YNNKEL (reference sequence). CDR3 size: 13 residues. DNA for the CDR3: TGTGCCAGCGTTAGCGGGGCGGTAGATACGCAGTATTTT. This encodes CASVSGAVDTQYF.

The sample holds a few counts of this clone. The chain links TRBV6-6 to TRBJ2-1; TRBD1 agrees at 7 bases. This CDR3 has 13 residues. Germline V gene sequence: CDR1 MNHNY, CDR2 SVGAGI (reference sequence). Trimming took 2 bases from V and 9 from J; bases not matched to a gene: 4. The CDR3 nucleotides read TGTGCCAGCAGTTACGGTAGGGACAGTGAGCAGTTCTTC. This encodes CASSYGRDSEQFF.

On this clone itself: The same CDR3 can be traced to other DNA sequences in this sample. The chain carries TRBV5-1 and TRBJ2-3; tentatively, D is TRBD2 (7 bases). This CDR3 region has 14 residues. Deletions cut 4 bases from V and 2 bases from J, with 11 bases between. CDR1 and CDR2 from the germline V gene are SGHRS and YFSETQ. CDR3 in DNA: TGCGCCAGCAGCCCCGGGGGGCCCACAGATACGCAGTATTTT. This sequence encodes CASSPGGPTDTQYF.

CDR3: CAIEAHGDGDYEQYF. The DNA for the CDR3 is TGTGCCATCGAAGCTCACGGGGATGGAGACTACGAGCAGTACTTC. The chain combines TRBV10-3 with TRBJ2-7, with D possibly being TRBD2 (5 bases). CDR1 ENHRY and CDR2 SYGVKD come from the germline V gene. V lost 8 bases and J lost 3, with 20 bases in between. The CDR3 covers 15 residues.

The rearrangement uses TRBV18 and TRBJ1-6; D is unclear. Germline CDR1 reads KGHSH; CDR2 reads LQKENI. The CDR3 totals 14 residues. V gave up 2 bases and J gave up 4 bases, with 6 bases separating them. The CDR3, as DNA: TGTGCCAGCTCACCAGGGCTGTATAATTCACCCCTCCACTTT. It codes for CASSPGLYNSPLHF.

The chain couples TRBV6-2 or TRBV6-3 to TRBJ1-5, with D perhaps TRBD1 (6 bases). The CDR3 is made up of 14 amino acids. Trimming pared 2 bases from V and 9 bases from J, leaving 14 bases between. Germline lookup yields CDR1 MNHEY and CDR2 SVGEGT. This CDR3 reads CASSYGGAMRPQHF. The DNA for the CDR3 is TGTGCCAGCAGTTACGGGGGCGCCATGAGGCCCCAGCATTTT.

CDR3 in amino acids: CASSQGGLAEFSGANVLTF. CDR3 bases: TGCGCCAGCAGCCAAGGAGGACTAGCGGAGTTCTCTGGGGCCAACGTCCTGACTTTC. The chain combines TRBV4-1 with TRBJ2-6; TRBD2 matches at 10 bases. CDR3 length: 19 residues. The V and J ends lost 1 base and 0 bases, in that order; junction bases with no gene match: 6. The V gene's germline CDR1 is MGHRA and CDR2 YSYEKL.

The genes are TRBV14 and TRBJ1-2; D may be TRBD1 (5 bases). In germline, CDR1 is SGHDN, CDR2 FVKESK. V lost 4 bases and J 7 bases, leaving 19 bases between the germline ends. The CDR3 spans 15 residues. The DNA for the CDR3 is TGTGCCAGCAGCCGTACGGGTTGGGTCAGGGCTGGCTACACCTTC. Encoded protein: CASSRTGWVRAGYTF.

V gene TRBV28 combines with J gene TRBJ2-4, with TRBD1 identical over 9 bases. Germline V gives CDR1 MDHEN, CDR2 SYDVKM. Trimming removed 4 bases from V and 5 bases from J; junction bases left unmatched: 9. CDR3 length: 16 amino acids. CDR3 in amino acids: CASSSTGTGLENIQYF. The CDR3 coding sequence is TGTGCCAGCAGTTCCACCGGGACAGGGTTAGAAAACATTCAGTACTTC.

The gene calls are TRBV2 and TRBJ2-2; 7 bases line up with TRBD2. This CDR3 comprises 15 residues. V was clipped by 5 bases and J by 0 bases; unmatched bases: 3. CDR1 is SNHLY and CDR2 is FYNNEI in the germline V gene. The CDR3 loop reads CASSSGTTNTGELFF. The CDR3 region has the DNA TGTGCCAGCAGTTCCGGGACTACGAACACCGGGGAGCTGTTTTTT. The entire variable domain, with the rest obtained from reference TRBV2 and TRBJ2-2, is as follows: EPEVTQTPSHQVTQMGQEVILRCVPISNHLYFYWYRQILGQKVEFLVSFYNNEISEKSEIFDDQFSVERPDGSNFTLKIRSTKLEDSAMYFCASSSGTTNTGELFFGEGSRLTVL.

This chain connects TRBV5-4 to TRBJ1-6, with 7 bases aligning to TRBD1. This CDR3 region has 14 residues. The V gene's germline CDR1 is SGHNT and CDR2 YYREEE (reference sequence). J was trimmed by 7 bases and V by 4 bases; bases with no gene match: 5. Here the CDR3 reads CASSRGQSNSPLHF. The DNA of the CDR3 is TGTGCCAGCAGCAGGGGACAGTCCAATTCACCCCTCCACTTT.

This clone was observed once. The rearrangement joins TRBV10-3 to TRBJ2-3; D might be TRBD1 (6 bases). This CDR3 region has 15 residues. Germline V CDR1 and CDR2: ENHRY, SYGVKD. V was trimmed by 0 bases and J by 0 bases, leaving 7 bases between them. The CDR3: CAISESTGSTDTQYF. The CDR3 region has the DNA TGTGCCATCAGTGAGTCGACAGGTAGCACAGATACGCAGTATTTT.

The rearrangement links TRBV5-1 to TRBJ2-2, with D possibly being TRBD2 (5 bases). Trimming cost V 0 bases and J 0 bases, with 9 bases left between them. Per the germline V gene, CDR1 is SGHRS and CDR2 is YFSETQ. This CDR3 has 16 amino acids. This CDR3 reads CASSLGVGTNTGELFF. CDR3 in DNA: TGCGCCAGCAGCTTGGGGGTCGGGACGAACACCGGGGAGCTGTTTTTT.

The CDR3 protein is CASNTGVGTGELFF. In DNA, the CDR3 is TGTGCATCTAACACAGGGGTAGGCACCGGGGAGCTGTTTTTT. The genes are TRBV3-1 (or the pseudogene TRBV3-2) and TRBJ2-2; TRBD1 aligns across 7 bases. The CDR3 is 14 residues long. Looked up from germline, CDR1 is LGHDT and CDR2 is YNNKEL (reference sequence).

The V call is TRBV4-1, the J call TRBJ2-7, with D tentatively TRBD1 (6 bases). V lost 3 bases to trimming and J lost 0 bases, with 12 bases between them. The germline V gene encodes CDR1 MGHRA and CDR2 YSYEKL. The CDR3 runs to 15 residues. The CDR3 coding sequence is TGCGCCAGCAGCCACGTTACAGGGAGCTCCTACGAGCAGTACTTC. This codes for CASSHVTGSSYEQYF.

The chain joins TRBV30 to TRBJ1-4; 12 positions match TRBD1. Trimming took 3 bases from V and 5 from J; bases not matched to a gene: 16. CDR1 GTSNPN and CDR2 SVGIG come from the germline V gene (reference sequence). CDR3 size: 19 residues. The CDR3 DNA reads as TGTGCCTGGAGGGATATGACGGGACAGGGGGCGTTGAGGAATGAAAAACTGTTTTTT. Amino acid sequence: CAWRDMTGQGALRNEKLFF.

This clone was observed a single time. The chain is built from TRBV7-9 and TRBJ1-6; 9 nucleotides align to TRBD1. This CDR3 is 15 amino acids long. Germline CDR1 SEHNR, CDR2 FQNEAQ (reference sequence). V shed 5 bases and J 5 bases; nucleotides not matched to a gene: 4. The CDR3 DNA reads as TGTGCCAGCAGCACGGGACAGGGAAATAATTCACCCCTCCACTTT. Amino acids: CASSTGQGNNSPLHF. Together with reference TRBV7-9 and TRBJ1-6, the CDR3 gives the full variable domain: DTGVSQNPRHKITKRGQNVTFRCDPISEHNRLYWYRQTLGQGPEFLTYFQNEAQLEKSRLLSDRFSAERPKGSFSTLEIQRTEQGDSAMYLCASSTGQGNNSPLHFGNGTRLTVT.

The chain joins TRBV9 to TRBJ2-1; D unclear. Trimming left V 3 bases short and J 4 bases short, with 5 bases between. The CDR3 consists of 12 residues. From germline, CDR1 is SGDLS and CDR2 YYNGEE. The CDR3 here is CASSAIYNEQFF. In nucleotides, the CDR3 is TGTGCCAGCAGCGCCATTTACAATGAGCAGTTCTTC.